This T cell receptor (beta chain) was identified in a study of blood T cell repertoires in COVID-19. CDR1 MNHNS and CDR2 SASEGT come from the germline V gene. CDR3 length: 16 residues. The V end lost 2 bases, the J end lost 4 bases, and 12 bases lay between the germline ends. Methods used by the authors: Amplifying reference gene primers gave estimates of nucleated cell counts. TCRdb's copy holds only in-frame clones and misses some; the assay was immunoSEQ multiplex PCR. From that table come the V and J calls and clone size; the DNA was used to work out D and trimming. The sample has tens of thousands of clones, around 90% seen once.

V and J are TRBV6-1 and TRBJ2-6; D possibly corresponds to TRBD1 (5 bases). The sequence was collected from a human donor in a cohort sampled during active COVID-19. Material for sequencing was peripheral blood. CDR3 nucleotide sequence: TGTGCCAGCAGTGAAATAGGACACGGCGGGGCCAACGTCCTGACTTTC. Translation: CASSEIGHGGANVLTF.